What follows are 32 T cell receptor beta chains derived from one specimen sequenced in a study of CD8+ T cells in alopecia areata. Extraction and reverse transcription of RNA yielded cDNA as the sequencing template. TCRdb's table, derived via immunoSEQ multiplex PCR, lists solely in-frame clones and lacks some. This table holds about 140,000 clones, about 86% found once. Treatment noted: oral pan-JAK inhibitor, 5-10 mg twice daily. The sample consisted of CD8+ T cells sorted from blood, taken at week 4, from a patient treated with tofacitinib. Receptors were obtained from a human donor with alopecia areata.

The chain recombines TRBV5-1 with TRBJ2-1, with 12 bases that match TRBD1. The V gene end was trimmed by 4 bases and the J gene end by 3 bases; junction bases not matched to a gene: 5. Germline CDR1 reads SGHRS; CDR2 reads YFSETQ. This CDR3 contains 16 residues. CDR3 DNA sequence: TGCGCCAGCAGCAACGGGGACAGGGGGCTCTACAATGAGCAGTTCTTC. It is translated as CASSNGDRGLYNEQFF.

The chain is built from TRBV14 and TRBJ1-6, with TRBD1 matching over 7 bases. Germline values: CDR1 SGHDN, CDR2 FVKESK. V shed 2 bases and J 3 bases; nucleotides not matched to a gene: 7. The CDR3 loop spans 17 amino acids. CDR3 nucleotides: TGTGCCAGCAGCCAATGGACAGGAGCAAGCTATAATTCACCCCTCCACTTT. Encoded protein: CASSQWTGASYNSPLHF.

This chain joins TRBV6-5 and TRBJ2-3; 8 nucleotides agree with TRBD1. Germline V gene sequence: CDR1 MNHEY, CDR2 SVGAGI. V shed 0 bases, J shed 5 bases, and the junction held 4 bases outside the gene matches. This CDR3 contains 15 residues. The DNA of the CDR3 is TGTGCCAGCAGTTACTCGACAGGGGAAGGAGATACGCAGTATTTT. Translated: CASSYSTGEGDTQYF.

This chain joins TRBV27 and TRBJ2-7; D possibly corresponds to TRBD2 (6 bases). This CDR3 region has 12 residues. CDR1 is MNHEY and CDR2 is SMNVEV in the germline V gene (reference sequence). The V and J ends lost 6 bases and 2 bases respectively, with 8 bases between them. CDR3 residues: CASRASAYEQYF. For the CDR3, the DNA is TGTGCCAGCAGGGCTAGCGCCTACGAGCAGTACTTC.

The chain links TRBV27 to TRBJ2-2, with a possible D match to TRBD1 (5 bases). CDR3 size: 13 residues. Per the germline V gene, CDR1 is MNHEY and CDR2 is SMNVEV (reference sequence). Trimming stripped 7 bases from V and 0 bases from J, with 6 bases between. CDR3 nucleotide sequence: TGTGCCAGCAAACAGGCGAACACCGGGGAGCTGTTTTTT. Protein: CASKQANTGELFF.

V and J are TRBV5-6 and TRBJ1-3; D is uncertain. The CDR3 length is 13 residues. CDR1 and CDR2 from the germline V gene are SGHDT and YYEEEE. Deletions cut 4 bases from V and 4 bases from J, with 9 bases between. As DNA, the CDR3 is TGTGCCAGCAGCCCTCCGTCCGGAAACACCATATATTTT. It is translated as CASSPPSGNTIYF. Full variable domain (remainder filled in from reference TRBV5-6 and TRBJ1-3): DAGVTQSPTHLIKTRGQQVTLRCSPKSGHDTVSWYQQALGQGPQFIFQYYEEEERQRGNFPDRFSGHQFPNYSSELNVNALLLGDSALYLCASSPPSGNTIYFGEGSWLTVV.

This chain links TRBV19 with TRBJ1-2; TRBD1 might be the D (5 bases). V lost 4 bases and J 0 bases, leaving 15 bases between the germline ends. CDR1 and CDR2 from the germline V gene are LNHDA and SQIVND (reference sequence). The CDR3 has 16 amino acids. The CDR3: CASSTQRGLANYGYTF. The CDR3 DNA reads as TGTGCCAGTAGTACCCAAAGGGGCTTAGCTAACTATGGCTACACCTTC. The entire variable domain, with the rest obtained from reference TRBV19 and TRBJ1-2, is as follows: DGGITQSPKYLFRKEGQNVTLSCEQNLNHDAMYWYRQDPGQGLRLIYYSQIVNDFQKGDIAEGYSVSREKKESFPLTVTSAQKNPTAFYLCASSTQRGLANYGYTFGSGTRLTVV.

The genes are TRBV5-1 and TRBJ2-1, with 14 bases lining up with TRBD2. The ends lost 4 bases at V and 4 bases at J; junction bases unmatched: 7. Germline V lookup: CDR1 SGHRS, CDR2 YFSETQ. The CDR3 has 17 residues. CDR3 sequence: CASSPGLAGGEYNEQFF. The CDR3 DNA reads TGCGCCAGCAGCCCCGGACTAGCGGGAGGCGAGTACAATGAGCAGTTCTTC.

The chain recombines TRBV29-1 with TRBJ2-7; possible D gene TRBD1, 6 bases. CDR1 and CDR2 from the germline V gene are SQVTM and ANQGSEA. Trimming stripped 4 bases from V and 3 bases from J, with 13 bases between. The CDR3 length is 13 residues. The CDR3 region has the DNA TGCAGCGTTGTGAAGGGACACTACTACGAGCAGTACTTC. It encodes CSVVKGHYYEQYF.

J is TRBJ2-2 and V is TRBV5-1; D possibly corresponds to TRBD2 (6 bases). Trimming stripped 2 bases from V and 4 bases from J, with 12 bases between. This CDR3 spans 15 amino acids. CDR1 is SGHRS, CDR2 YFSETQ, per germline. The CDR3 protein is CASSLRAGVTGELFF. The CDR3 DNA sequence: TGCGCCAGCAGCTTAAGAGCGGGCGTCACCGGGGAGCTGTTTTTT.

This clone was detected a few times. V is TRBV14 and J is TRBJ2-3, with TRBD2 identical over 10 bases. There are 18 residues in the CDR3. J lost 1 base, V lost 4 bases, and 11 bases had no gene match. Germline loops: CDR1 SGHDN, CDR2 FVKESK. This chain's CDR3 is CASSPGESGRAGTDTQYF. DNA of the CDR3: TGTGCCAGCAGCCCCGGAGAGAGCGGGAGGGCCGGCACAGATACGCAGTATTTT.

This clone was found many times. The chain couples TRBV19 to TRBJ2-1; 9 bases map to TRBD1. The germline V gene encodes CDR1 LNHDA and CDR2 SQIVND (reference sequence). V gave up 5 bases and J gave up 4 bases; unmatched junction bases: 6. CDR3 length: 15 amino acids. CDR3 region: CASSSLDRGYNEQFF. The DNA for the CDR3 is TGTGCCAGTAGTTCCCTGGACAGGGGTTACAATGAGCAGTTCTTC.

The chain couples TRBV29-1 to TRBJ2-7; D is perhaps TRBD1 (5 bases). The CDR3 is made up of 12 amino acids. Germline V gives CDR1 SQVTM, CDR2 ANQGSEA. The V end lost 4 bases, the J end lost 5 bases, and 12 bases lay between the germline ends. CDR3 region: CSVVWGIDEQYF. CDR3 coding DNA: TGCAGCGTTGTTTGGGGCATCGACGAGCAGTACTTC.

V and J are TRBV7-3 and TRBJ2-1; D is undetermined. This CDR3 is built from 12 residues. In germline, CDR1 is SGHTA, CDR2 FQGTGA. V was trimmed by 2 bases and J by 8 bases, leaving 7 bases between them. CDR3 region: CASSLGGDEQFF. The DNA for the CDR3 is TGTGCCAGCAGCTTAGGCGGCGATGAGCAGTTCTTC.

The V gene is TRBV6-6, the J gene TRBJ2-2; D is uncertain. V was trimmed by 6 bases and J by 3 bases, leaving 5 bases between them. This CDR3 spans 12 amino acids. Germline values: CDR1 MNHNY, CDR2 SVGAGI (reference sequence). CDR3 nucleotide sequence: TGTGCCAGCAGCTTATACACCGGGGAGCTGTTTTTT. It encodes CASSLYTGELFF.

The chain uses TRBV5-1 and TRBJ2-7; the D is unclear. V was pared by 4 bases and J by 6 bases, with 8 bases between. There are 11 residues in the CDR3. Germline-derived CDR1 and CDR2 are SGHRS and YFSETQ. The CDR3 region is CASSVGSEQYF. CDR3 sequence (DNA): TGCGCCAGCAGCGTGGGAAGCGAGCAGTACTTC.

The rearrangement uses TRBV11-2 and TRBJ2-1; D is unresolved. CDR1 SGHAT and CDR2 FQNNGV come from the germline V gene. The CDR3 sequence is 11 residues long. V was clipped by 2 bases and J by 8 bases, with 4 bases between them. The CDR3: CASSLSDEQFF. CDR3 bases: TGTGCCAGCAGCTTATCCGATGAGCAGTTCTTC.

The chain recombines TRBV13 with TRBJ2-2; D is undetermined. The germline V gene encodes CDR1 PRHDT and CDR2 FYEKMQ (reference sequence). The CDR3 extends over 17 amino acids. V was clipped by 0 bases and J by 0 bases, with 11 bases between them. CDR3 amino acids: CASSLGWRSTNTGELFF. In DNA, the CDR3 is TGTGCCAGCAGCTTAGGTTGGCGATCCACGAACACCGGGGAGCTGTTTTTT. Using reference TRBV13 and TRBJ2-2 for the parts outside the CDR3, the full variable domain is AAGVIQSPRHLIKEKRETATLKCYPIPRHDTVYWYQQGPGQDPQFLISFYEKMQSDKGSIPDRFSAQQFSDYHSELNMSSLELGDSALYFCASSLGWRSTNTGELFFGEGSRLTVL.

J is TRBJ2-3 and V is TRBV29-1; D could derive from TRBD1 or TRBD2 (5 bases each). Germline V gene sequence: CDR1 SQVTM, CDR2 ANQGSEA. The CDR3 is 12 residues long. The V end was cut by 6 bases, the J end by 6 bases, with 13 bases between. The CDR3 DNA reads as TGCAGCGTGACCCAGGGAGAGGATACGCAGTATTTT. This gives the protein CSVTQGEDTQYF.

The V and J genes are TRBV4-1 and TRBJ1-1; a weak D match, TRBD1 (5 bases). CDR1 MGHRA and CDR2 YSYEKL come from the germline V gene. The CDR3 spans 15 residues. Between the trimmed V and J ends, which lost 0 bases and 0 bases, there was a span of 8 bases. The CDR3 DNA reads TGCGCCAGCAGCCAAGAGGGACTCTTGAACACTGAAGCTTTCTTT. The encoded protein is CASSQEGLLNTEAFF.

V and J are TRBV2 and TRBJ2-6; no definite D call. With 2 bases removed from V and 2 bases from J, the gap between germline ends came to 7 bases. This CDR3 comprises 15 residues. CDR1 and CDR2 from the germline V gene are SNHLY and FYNNEI. The CDR3 region has the DNA TGTGCCAGCAGTGAAAGACGGCCTGGGGCCAACGTCCTGACTTTC. It yields the protein CASSERRPGANVLTF.

This sequence joins TRBV5-6 and TRBJ2-3; no reliable D call. CDR3 length: 15 amino acids. Germline values: CDR1 SGHDT, CDR2 YYEEEE. Trimming took 2 bases from V and 6 from J, leaving 16 bases between them. For the CDR3, the DNA is TGTGCCAGCAGCTTTCAGCACCGACAATACGATACGCAGTATTTT. It codes for CASSFQHRQYDTQYF.

The chain employs TRBV4-1 and TRBJ2-5, with 7 bases that match TRBD2. TRBJ2-7 explains the end of the DNA better; the J call may be wrong. Per the germline V gene, CDR1 is MGHRA and CDR2 is YSYEKL. The CDR3 covers 14 residues. For the CDR3, the DNA is TGCGCCAGCAGCCAAGGCAAGGGAGGGTACGAGCAGTACTTC. Amino acids: CASSQGKGGYEQYF.

This clone is termed medium-sized. V is TRBV6-6 and J is TRBJ2-7; 7 positions agree with TRBD2. Trimming took 5 bases from V and 2 from J; bases not matched to a gene: 6. CDR1 MNHNY and CDR2 SVGAGI come from the germline V gene (reference sequence). The CDR3 runs to 14 residues. The CDR3 loop is CASSPTSVTYEQYF. CDR3 coding DNA: TGTGCCAGCAGTCCAACTAGCGTTACCTACGAGCAGTACTTC.

This rearrangement joins TRBV27 to TRBJ1-1, with a possible D match to TRBD1 (6 bases). There are 14 residues in the CDR3. V lost 2 bases and J 6 bases, leaving 13 bases between the germline ends. Germline CDR1 and CDR2: MNHEY and SMNVEV (reference sequence). Here the CDR3 reads CASSLRGARSEAFF. The CDR3 DNA reads as TGTGCCAGCAGTTTACGGGGGGCGAGATCTGAAGCTTTCTTT.

This chain connects TRBV9 to TRBJ2-2, with 9 bases that match TRBD2. The CDR3 runs 15 residues. V lost 5 bases and J lost 2; bases outside the gene matches: 4. CDR1 and CDR2 from the germline V gene are SGDLS and YYNGEE. CDR3 region: CASSAGTSNTGELFF. CDR3 coding DNA: TGTGCCAGCAGTGCCGGGACTAGCAACACCGGGGAGCTGTTTTTT.

The chain combines TRBV6-4 with TRBJ2-1; weak D call: TRBD1 (5 bases). V shed 6 bases and J shed 4 bases, with 13 bases lying between them. Germline loops: CDR1 MRHNA, CDR2 SNTAGT. CDR3 size: 14 residues. CDR3 DNA sequence: TGTGCCAGCAGGGAGACAGAGGCTTACAATGAGCAGTTCTTC. Translated, it gives CASRETEAYNEQFF.

DNA of the CDR3: TGCGCCAGCAGTCATAGCGGGAGCCCCTACGAGCAGTACTTC. This translates into CASSHSGSPYEQYF. V and J are TRBV10-2 and TRBJ2-7, with 9 bases fitting TRBD2. The V gene end was trimmed by 5 bases and the J gene end by 2 bases; junction bases not matched to a gene: 4. The V gene's germline CDR1 is WSHSY and CDR2 SAAADI. The CDR3 contains 14 residues.

This chain joins TRBV29-1 and TRBJ2-3; D ambiguous. CDR1 and CDR2 (germline): SQVTM, ANQGSEA. Trimming shortened V by 4 bases and J by 3 bases, and 2 bases separated the two germline ends. This CDR3 has 10 amino acids. The CDR3, as DNA: TGCAGCGTTGTGACAGATACGCAGTATTTT. This sequence encodes CSVVTDTQYF.

The V gene is TRBV4-1, the J gene TRBJ2-7; 7 bases align to TRBD1. The CDR3 consists of 15 residues. Germline V gene sequence: CDR1 MGHRA, CDR2 YSYEKL. Trimming took 0 bases from V and 2 from J; bases not matched to a gene: 4. CDR3 amino acids: CASSQDGQGAYEQYF. CDR3 in DNA: TGCGCCAGCAGCCAAGATGGGCAGGGGGCCTACGAGCAGTACTTC.

J is TRBJ1-1 and V is TRBV5-4; D perhaps matches TRBD1 (5 bases). Deletions cut 0 bases from V and 1 base from J, with 10 bases between. CDR1 is SGHNT, CDR2 YYREEE, per germline (reference sequence). This CDR3 has 15 residues. This chain's CDR3 is CASSLGWQGNTEAFF. CDR3 nucleotides: TGTGCCAGCAGCTTGGGCTGGCAGGGGAACACTGAAGCTTTCTTT.

This chain links TRBV19 with TRBJ1-1; D possibly corresponds to TRBD1 (5 bases). V shed 7 bases and J shed 3 bases, with 9 bases lying between them. Germline V gene sequence: CDR1 LNHDA, CDR2 SQIVND (reference sequence). The CDR3 has 12 residues. This CDR3 reads CASKRGDTEAFF. The CDR3, as DNA: TGTGCCAGTAAAAGAGGGGACACTGAAGCTTTCTTT.